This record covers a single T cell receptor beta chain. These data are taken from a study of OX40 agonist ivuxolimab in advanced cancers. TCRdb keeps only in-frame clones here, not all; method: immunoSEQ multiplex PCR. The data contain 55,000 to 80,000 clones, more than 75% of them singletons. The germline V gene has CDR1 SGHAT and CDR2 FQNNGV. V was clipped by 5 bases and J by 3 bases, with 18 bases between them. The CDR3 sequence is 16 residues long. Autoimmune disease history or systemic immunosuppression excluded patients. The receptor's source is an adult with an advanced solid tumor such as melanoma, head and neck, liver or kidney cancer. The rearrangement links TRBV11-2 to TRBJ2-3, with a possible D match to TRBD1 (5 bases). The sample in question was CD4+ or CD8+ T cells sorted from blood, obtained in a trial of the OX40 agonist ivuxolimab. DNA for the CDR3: TGTGCCAGCAGCCCCACCGAGTCAGGGTTTACAGATACGCAGTATTTT. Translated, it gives CASSPTESGFTDTQYF.